The 20 T cell receptor beta chains given below trace back to one sample, sequenced in a study of T-cell memory formation after mild COVID-19. TCRdb processed the 5' RACE reads anew with MiXCR; each CDR3 protein has one entry. The sample records a few hundred thousand distinct CDR3 sequences, around 17% being singletons. Sequencing was done on a sample of PBMCs or a T cell subset sorted from them (not recorded which). The source of these receptors is a man aged 18 to 30 who had mild COVID-19 (a few samples of this study predate the infection). Cell type and time point are not known.

V gene TRBV6-2 or TRBV6-3 combines with J gene TRBJ1-6; tentative D call: TRBD1 (5 bases). V lost 2 bases, J lost 9 bases, and 8 bases lay in between. Looked up from germline, CDR1 is MNHEY and CDR2 is SVGEGT. The CDR3 has 13 amino acids. The CDR3 here is CASSYGTFSPLHF. The DNA of the CDR3 is TGTGCCAGCAGTTACGGGACCTTTTCACCCCTCCACTTT.

The chain has TRBV29-1 and TRBJ2-5; D is possibly TRBD1 (5 bases). V lost 5 bases, J lost 4 bases, and 5 bases lay in between. CDR1 is SQVTM and CDR2 is ANQGSEA in the germline V gene. The CDR3 spans 10 residues. In nucleotides, the CDR3 is TGCAGCGTTCAGGGAGAGACCCAGTACTTC. Protein product: CSVQGETQYF.

This chain links TRBV28 with TRBJ1-1; D possibly corresponds to TRBD1 (5 bases). This CDR3 contains 15 residues. The V end lost 2 bases, the J end lost 3 bases, and 13 bases lay between the germline ends. From germline, CDR1 is MDHEN and CDR2 SYDVKM. CDR3 amino acids: CASSLNSGGHTEAFF. CDR3 nucleotides: TGTGCCAGCAGTTTAAATTCGGGGGGACACACTGAAGCTTTCTTT.

This clonotype has more than one count but fewer than ten. The V and J genes are TRBV29-1 and TRBJ1-2, with D perhaps matching TRBD1 (5 bases). Germline CDR1 and CDR2: SQVTM and ANQGSEA. This CDR3 spans 13 amino acids. V shed 4 bases and J shed 4 bases, with 13 bases lying between them. This CDR3 reads CSVGQGGLYGYTF. The CDR3 coding sequence is TGCAGCGTTGGGCAGGGAGGGCTCTATGGCTACACCTTC.

This clonotype was seen ten or more times. The chain links TRBV25-1 to TRBJ2-2; 7 nucleotides align to TRBD1. This CDR3 has 13 residues. V gave up 2 bases and J gave up 6 bases; unmatched junction bases: 0. The germline CDR1 and CDR2 sequences are MGHDK and SYGVNS. CDR3 residues: CASSEQGAGELFF. The CDR3 bases are TGTGCCAGCAGTGAACAGGGGGCCGGGGAGCTGTTTTTT.

CDR3 DNA sequence: TGTGCCAGCGCCGGGGGCAGCTTCACTGAAGCTTTCTTT. Amino acid sequence: CASAGGSFTEAFF. The chain combines TRBV6-6 with TRBJ1-1, with D perhaps TRBD1 (6 bases). Deletions cut 8 bases from V and 4 bases from J, with 14 bases between. This CDR3 contains 13 residues. CDR1 and CDR2 from the germline V gene are MNHNY and SVGAGI (reference sequence).

This clonotype was seen more than once but under ten times. This chain joins TRBV7-8 and TRBJ2-1; tentative D call: TRBD2 (6 bases). The V gene lost 5 bases and the J gene lost 6 bases, with 14 bases spanning the gap. Germline V gene data show CDR1 as SGHVS and CDR2 as FQNEAQ. CDR3 length equals 14 residues. CDR3 bases: TGTGCCAGCAGCCGGGGGACCGGGCGCAATGAGCAGTTCTTC. This sequence encodes CASSRGTGRNEQFF.

Ten or more counts support this clonotype. This chain connects TRBV5-1 to TRBJ2-2; D gene unclear. V was trimmed by 1 base and J by 7 bases, leaving 11 bases between them. CDR1 is SGHRS and CDR2 is YFSETQ in the germline V gene. The CDR3 extends over 14 amino acids. The CDR3 sequence: CASSLWSESGELFF. Here the CDR3 DNA reads TGCGCCAGCAGCTTGTGGTCCGAAAGCGGGGAGCTGTTTTTT.

This clonotype has only a few counts. This rearrangement joins TRBV29-1 to TRBJ2-3, with 9 bases matching TRBD2. V shed 4 bases, J shed 6 bases, and the junction held 5 bases outside the gene matches. CDR3 size: 13 residues. CDR1 and CDR2 from the germline V gene are SQVTM and ANQGSEA. The CDR3 spells CSVAGTSIDTQYF. The CDR3 region has the DNA TGCAGCGTTGCCGGGACTAGCATTGATACGCAGTATTTT.

This clonotype showed up just a few times. V is TRBV2 and J is TRBJ1-1; D might be TRBD1 (5 bases). This CDR3 spans 12 amino acids. The V end lost 8 bases, the J end lost 5 bases, and 12 bases lay between the germline ends. The germline V gene encodes CDR1 SNHLY and CDR2 FYNNEI. The CDR3 coding sequence is TGTGCCAGCGGCAGGGATCGGACTGAAGCTTTCTTT. The encoded protein is CASGRDRTEAFF.

The table lists this clonotype with a few counts. V usage is TRBV19 and J usage is TRBJ2-3, with 12 bases fitting TRBD1. This CDR3 is built from 14 residues. Germline loops: CDR1 LNHDA, CDR2 SQIVND (reference sequence). Losses at the gene ends were 11 bases for V and 5 bases for J; bases not matched to a gene: 8. CDR3 DNA: TGTGCCGTGAGGGACAGGGGGCAAATAGATACGCAGTATTTT. Translation: CAVRDRGQIDTQYF.

This clonotype came up many times. The rearrangement uses TRBV7-6 and TRBJ2-5; 13 bases are shared with TRBD2. The germline gives CDR1 SGHVS, CDR2 FNYEAQ. The ends lost 5 bases at V and 5 bases at J; junction bases unmatched: 2. The CDR3 is 14 residues long. This CDR3 is CASSQGLAGETQYF. CDR3 sequence (DNA): TGTGCCAGCAGCCAGGGACTAGCGGGGGAGACCCAGTACTTC. Variable domain in full (rest from reference TRBV7-6 and TRBJ2-5): GAGVSQSPRYKVTKRGQDVALRCDPISGHVSLYWYRQALGQGPEFLTYFNYEAQQDKSGLPNDRFSAERPEGSISTLTIQRTEQRDSAMYRCASSQGLAGETQYFGPGTRLLVL.

This clonotype has ten or more counts. The chain joins TRBV30 to TRBJ1-1; D is uncertain. V was cut by 0 bases and J by 4 bases, with 15 bases left in between. The CDR3 totals 15 residues. Germline V gives CDR1 GTSNPN, CDR2 SVGIG (reference sequence). The CDR3 coding sequence is TGTGCCTGGAGTGTTACGTCGAGGTTGGGCACTGAAGCTTTCTTT. Protein product: CAWSVTSRLGTEAFF.

This clonotype was observed a handful of times. The rearrangement joins TRBV23-1 to TRBJ1-5, with D uncertain. TRBV23-1 is known as an ORF, though its function is uncertain. There are 12 residues in the CDR3. V lost 2 bases, J lost 6 bases, and 5 bases lay in between. The CDR3 DNA sequence: TGCGCCAGCAGTCAAATCGTTCAGCCCCAGCATTTT. Its translation is CASSQIVQPQHF.

The chain is built from TRBV5-6 and TRBJ1-6; the D is unclear. Germline CDR1 is SGHDT and CDR2 is YYEEEE. This CDR3 is 13 amino acids long. Trimming left V 4 bases short and J 10 bases short, with 12 bases between. The CDR3 coding sequence is TGTGCCAGCAGCGGGCCGGGAGGCTCACCCCTCCACTTT. This gives the protein CASSGPGGSPLHF.

The chain is built from TRBV18 and TRBJ2-3; the D is unclear. The V and J ends lost 3 bases and 6 bases respectively, with 10 bases between them. The V gene's germline CDR1 is KGHSH and CDR2 LQKENI. This CDR3 contains 13 residues. The CDR3 DNA reads as TGTGCCAGCTCACCTCTCCGATCCGATACGCAGTATTTT. Translation gives CASSPLRSDTQYF.

This clonotype was seen only a few times. The rearrangement joins TRBV6-6 to TRBJ2-3, with TRBD2 matching 8 bases. CDR1 is MNHNY and CDR2 is SVGAGI in the germline V gene (reference sequence). The CDR3 length is 16 residues. V lost 4 bases, J lost 2 bases, and 8 bases stayed unmatched. The DNA for the CDR3 is TGTGCCAGCAGTTCTCTCGCGGGGGGTTACACAGATACGCAGTATTTT. It is translated as CASSSLAGGYTDTQYF.

This clonotype came up once. This chain links TRBV20-1 with TRBJ2-5, with D possibly TRBD2 on 6 matching bases. Per germline, CDR1 DFQATT and CDR2 SNEGSKA (reference sequence). CDR3 length: 14 residues. The CDR3 loop is CSAPASGDWETQYF. The CDR3 nucleotides read TGCAGCGCACCCGCTTCCGGGGACTGGGAGACCCAGTACTTC.

The rearrangement joins TRBV4-3 to TRBJ2-2; D gene ambiguous. Trimming removed 1 base at V and 7 bases at J, with 7 bases between. The CDR3 extends over 13 amino acids. The V gene's germline CDR1 is LGHNA and CDR2 YSLEER. Here the CDR3 reads CASSQGKVGELFF. CDR3 sequence (DNA): TGCGCCAGCAGCCAAGGCAAAGTCGGGGAGCTGTTTTTT.

This clonotype appeared a few times. V gene TRBV7-9 combines with J gene TRBJ1-1, with 8 bases aligning to TRBD1. Germline V CDR1 and CDR2: SEHNR, FQNEAQ (reference sequence). Trimming at V came to 5 bases and at J to 1 base, leaving 12 bases not matched to a gene. The CDR3 runs 17 residues. Here the CDR3 reads CASSPPPGQGWNTEAFF. The CDR3 DNA reads TGTGCCAGCAGCCCACCCCCCGGACAGGGATGGAACACTGAAGCTTTCTTT.